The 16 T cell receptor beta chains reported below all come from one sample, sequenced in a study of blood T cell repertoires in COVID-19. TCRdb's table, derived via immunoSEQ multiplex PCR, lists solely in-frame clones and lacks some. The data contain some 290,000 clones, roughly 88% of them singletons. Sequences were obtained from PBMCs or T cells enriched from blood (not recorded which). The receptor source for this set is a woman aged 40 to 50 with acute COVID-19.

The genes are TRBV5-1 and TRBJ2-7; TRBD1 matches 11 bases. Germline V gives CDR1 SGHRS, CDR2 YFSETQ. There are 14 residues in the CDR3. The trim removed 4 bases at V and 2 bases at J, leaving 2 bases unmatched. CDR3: CASSGTGGTYEQYF. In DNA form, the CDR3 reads TGCGCCAGCAGCGGGACAGGGGGAACCTACGAGCAGTACTTC. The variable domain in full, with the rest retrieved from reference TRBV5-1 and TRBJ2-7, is KAGVTQTPRYLIKTRGQQVTLSCSPISGHRSVSWYQQTPGQGLQFLFEYFSETQRNKGNFPGRFSGRQFSNSRSEMNVSTLELGDSALYLCASSGTGGTYEQYFGPGTRLTVT.

In DNA, the CDR3 is TGTGCCAGCAGCTTACCGGACACGACTAACTATGGCTACACCTTC. It encodes CASSLPDTTNYGYTF. V gene TRBV7-9 combines with J gene TRBJ1-2; maybe TRBD1 (5 bases). Looked up from germline, CDR1 is SEHNR and CDR2 is FQNEAQ (reference sequence). CDR3 size: 15 residues. Trimming cost V 2 bases and J 0 bases, with 10 bases left between them. The full variable domain, its missing parts supplied by reference TRBV7-9 and TRBJ1-2, is DTGVSQNPRHKITKRGQNVTFRCDPISEHNRLYWYRQTLGQGPEFLTYFQNEAQLEKSRLLSDRFSAERPKGSFSTLEIQRTEQGDSAMYLCASSLPDTTNYGYTFGSGTRLTVV.

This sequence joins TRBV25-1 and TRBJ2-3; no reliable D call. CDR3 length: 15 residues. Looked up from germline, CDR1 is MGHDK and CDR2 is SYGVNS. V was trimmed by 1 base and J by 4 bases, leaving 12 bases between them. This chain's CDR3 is CASSELAEFADTQYF. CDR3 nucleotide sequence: TGTGCCAGCAGTGAATTAGCCGAGTTCGCAGATACGCAGTATTTT.

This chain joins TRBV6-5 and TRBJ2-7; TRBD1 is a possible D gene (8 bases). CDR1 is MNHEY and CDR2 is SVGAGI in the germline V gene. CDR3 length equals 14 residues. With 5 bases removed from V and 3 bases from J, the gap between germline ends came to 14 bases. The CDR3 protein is CASSQQGGYYEQYF. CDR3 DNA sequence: TGTGCCAGCAGTCAACAGGGGGGGTACTACGAGCAGTACTTC.

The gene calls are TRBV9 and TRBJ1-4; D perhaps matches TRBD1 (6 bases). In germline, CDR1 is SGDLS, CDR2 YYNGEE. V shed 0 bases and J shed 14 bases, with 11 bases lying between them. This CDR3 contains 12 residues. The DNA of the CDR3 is TGTGCCAGCAGCGTAGAAGGGGGACGGCTGTTTTTT. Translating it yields CASSVEGGRLFF.

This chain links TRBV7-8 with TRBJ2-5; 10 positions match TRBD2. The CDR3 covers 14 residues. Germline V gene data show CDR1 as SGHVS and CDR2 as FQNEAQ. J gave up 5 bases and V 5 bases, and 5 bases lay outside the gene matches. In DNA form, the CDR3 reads TGTGCCAGCAGCCTACTTAGCGGGGGGGAGACCCAGTACTTC. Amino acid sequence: CASSLLSGGETQYF.

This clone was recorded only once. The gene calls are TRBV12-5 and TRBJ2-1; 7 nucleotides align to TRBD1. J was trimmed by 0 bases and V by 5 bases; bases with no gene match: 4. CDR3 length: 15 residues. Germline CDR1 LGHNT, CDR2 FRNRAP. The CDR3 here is CASGPGQASYNEQFF. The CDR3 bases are TGTGCTAGTGGTCCTGGACAGGCCTCCTACAATGAGCAGTTCTTC.

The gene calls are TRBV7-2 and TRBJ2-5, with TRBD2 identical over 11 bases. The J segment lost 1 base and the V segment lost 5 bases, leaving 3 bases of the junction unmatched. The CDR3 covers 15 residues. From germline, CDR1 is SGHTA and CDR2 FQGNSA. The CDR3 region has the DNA TGTGCCAGCAGCACGACTAGCGGGATCCAAGAGACCCAGTACTTC. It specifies CASSTTSGIQETQYF.

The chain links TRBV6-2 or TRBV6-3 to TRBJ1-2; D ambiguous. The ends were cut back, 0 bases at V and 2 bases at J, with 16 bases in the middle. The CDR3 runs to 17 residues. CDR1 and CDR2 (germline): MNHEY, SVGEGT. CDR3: CASSYSIRPRSNYGYTF. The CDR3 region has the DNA TGTGCCAGCAGTTACTCGATCCGTCCGAGATCCAACTATGGCTACACCTTC.

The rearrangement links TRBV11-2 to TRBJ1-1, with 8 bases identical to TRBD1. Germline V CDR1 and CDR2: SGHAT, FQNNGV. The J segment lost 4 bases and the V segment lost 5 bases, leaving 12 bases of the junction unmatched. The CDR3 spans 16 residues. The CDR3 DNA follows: TGTGCCAGCAGCAGTACAGGGGGTAAGGTAGGCACTGAAGCTTTCTTT. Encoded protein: CASSSTGGKVGTEAFF.

CDR3 sequence reads: CASSRFTGETEAFF. In DNA form, the CDR3 reads TGCGCCAGCAGCCGATTTACAGGGGAGACTGAAGCTTTCTTT. V is TRBV4-1 and J is TRBJ1-1; 7 bases match TRBD1. With 4 bases clipped from V and 5 bases from J, the junction kept 7 bases outside the gene matches. In germline, CDR1 is MGHRA, CDR2 YSYEKL. This CDR3 is 14 amino acids long.

The CDR3 DNA reads as TGTGCCAGCAGCCGGAGTCGGACAGATACGCAGTATTTT. This translates into CASSRSRTDTQYF. This chain uses TRBV6-5 with TRBJ2-3; D gene uncertain. Per germline, CDR1 MNHEY and CDR2 SVGAGI. This CDR3 has 13 amino acids. V dropped 6 bases and J dropped 3 bases, with 10 bases sitting between them.

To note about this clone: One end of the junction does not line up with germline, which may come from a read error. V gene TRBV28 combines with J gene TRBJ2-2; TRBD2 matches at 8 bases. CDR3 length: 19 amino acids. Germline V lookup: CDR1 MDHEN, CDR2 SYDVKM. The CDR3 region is CASSLRASGYPPGHRGAVF. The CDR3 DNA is TGTGCCAGCAGTTTACGGGCTAGCGGGTATCCCCCGGGGCACCGGGGAGCTGTTTTT.

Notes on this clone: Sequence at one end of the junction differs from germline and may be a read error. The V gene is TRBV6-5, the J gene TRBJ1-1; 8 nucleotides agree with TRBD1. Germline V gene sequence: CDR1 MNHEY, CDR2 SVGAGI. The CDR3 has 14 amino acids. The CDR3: CASRLRQGNAEAFF. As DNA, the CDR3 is TGTGCCAGCAGACTTCGACAGGGGAACGCTGAAGCTTTCTTT.

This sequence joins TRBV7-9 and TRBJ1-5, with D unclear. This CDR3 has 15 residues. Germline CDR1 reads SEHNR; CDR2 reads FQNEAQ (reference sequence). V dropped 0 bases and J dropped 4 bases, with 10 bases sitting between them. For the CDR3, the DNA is TGTGCCAGCAGCTTAGCGGAGGGCAGGAATCAGCCCCAGCATTTT. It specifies CASSLAEGRNQPQHF.

The CDR3 DNA reads TGTGCCAGCAGTGAATCAAAGGACAGGGGGACCTACGAGCAGTACTTC. Amino acid sequence: CASSESKDRGTYEQYF. The chain has TRBV25-1 and TRBJ2-7; the match to TRBD1 covers 10 bases. CDR1 and CDR2 (germline): MGHDK, SYGVNS. With V trimmed by 1 base and J by 2 bases, 5 bases remained unmatched. The CDR3 is 16 amino acids.